The next 21 T cell receptor beta chains were all read from a single sample in a study of blood T cell repertoires in COVID-19. Produced via immunoSEQ multiplex PCR; TCRdb's table is partial and in-frame only. The sample contains 120,000 or so clones, 70% to 85% of which appear only once. The sequencing input was peripheral blood. The receptors here all came from a human donor with acute or convalescent COVID-19. The donor label of this sample is uncertain.

The rearrangement joins TRBV15 to TRBJ1-4, with 10 bases matching TRBD1. CDR3 length: 18 amino acids. CDR1 LNHNV and CDR2 YYDKDF come from the germline V gene (reference sequence). V was pared by 8 bases and J by 3 bases, with 15 bases of the junction left unmatched. The CDR3 bases are TGTGCCACCCTCAGCATCCGGGACAGGGGATCATCTAATGAAAAACTGTTTTTT. This gives the protein CATLSIRDRGSSNEKLFF.

This clone appeared a few times. This chain joins TRBV7-9 and TRBJ2-3, with TRBD2 matching over 10 bases. Trimming removed 3 bases from V and 2 bases from J; junction bases left unmatched: 5. CDR1 and CDR2 from the germline V gene are SEHNR and FQNEAQ (reference sequence). The CDR3 spans 16 residues. In nucleotides, the CDR3 is TGTGCCAGCAGCTTTTGGAGCGGGGGGGTCACAGATACGCAGTATTTT. It translates to CASSFWSGGVTDTQYF.

The V gene is TRBV4-1, the J gene TRBJ1-5, with D unresolved. The length of the CDR3 is 18 residues. Between the trimmed V and J ends, which lost 0 bases and 5 bases, there was a span of 20 bases. Germline loops: CDR1 MGHRA, CDR2 YSYEKL. The CDR3 DNA is TGCGCCAGCAGCCAAGATGGTCCACGTTCCCTAGGCGATCAGCCCCAGCATTTT. It specifies CASSQDGPRSLGDQPQHF.

The chain links TRBV10-2 to TRBJ1-4, with a possible D match to TRBD1 (6 bases). Trimming cost V 0 bases and J 0 bases, with 14 bases left between them. The CDR3 is made up of 18 amino acids. Per germline, CDR1 WSHSY and CDR2 SAAADI. The CDR3 region is CASSESRGIPATNEKLFF. The CDR3 DNA sequence: TGCGCCAGCAGTGAGTCGAGGGGGATTCCTGCAACTAATGAAAAACTGTTTTTT.

The V call is TRBV18, the J call TRBJ1-4, with unresolved D. The CDR3 is 15 residues long. Trimming removed 3 bases at V and 0 bases at J, with 8 bases between. Germline-derived CDR1 and CDR2 are KGHSH and LQKENI. The CDR3 region has the DNA TGTGCCAGCTCACCGAACGTAGCAACTAATGAAAAACTGTTTTTT. This codes for CASSPNVATNEKLFF.

The genes are TRBV5-1 and TRBJ1-1; D is possibly TRBD1 (5 bases). The CDR3 totals 15 residues. Trimming pared 4 bases from V and 4 bases from J, leaving 17 bases between. From germline, CDR1 is SGHRS and CDR2 YFSETQ. CDR3 protein: CASSLPGTRGTEAFF. The CDR3 region has the DNA TGCGCCAGCAGCCTCCCAGGGACTAGGGGCACTGAAGCTTTCTTT.

This clone is a singleton in its sample. The gene calls are TRBV29-1 and TRBJ2-7; weak D call: TRBD2 (6 bases). The length of the CDR3 is 14 residues. The V end lost 0 bases, the J end lost 0 bases, and 9 bases lay between the germline ends. From germline, CDR1 is SQVTM and CDR2 ANQGSEA. The CDR3 loop reads CSVEEAGSSYEQYF. CDR3 in DNA: TGCAGCGTTGAAGAGGCGGGGAGCTCCTACGAGCAGTACTTC.

The chain uses TRBV7-2 and TRBJ1-2; 9 positions agree with TRBD1. J was trimmed by 4 bases and V by 6 bases; bases with no gene match: 9. The length of the CDR3 is 15 residues. CDR1 and CDR2 from the germline V gene are SGHTA and FQGNSA. CDR3: CASRSPGTGSYGYTF. The CDR3 bases are TGTGCCAGCAGGTCGCCCGGGACAGGGTCCTATGGCTACACCTTC.

This chain uses TRBV30 with TRBJ2-2, with D possibly being TRBD1 (5 bases). CDR1 and CDR2 from the germline V gene are GTSNPN and SVGIG (reference sequence). Trimming stripped 3 bases from V and 3 bases from J, with 11 bases between. The CDR3 length is 14 residues. The CDR3 DNA reads as TGTGCCTGGAGGGAACAGGCGTACACCGGGGAGCTGTTTTTT. It translates to CAWREQAYTGELFF.

J is TRBJ1-3 and V is TRBV4-1, with D possibly matching TRBD1 (5 bases). This CDR3 has 15 residues. Germline CDR1 and CDR2: MGHRA and YSYEKL. V gave up 3 bases and J gave up 1 base, with 10 bases separating them. CDR3 DNA sequence: TGCGCCAGCAGCCATAACGGGGGGTCTGGAAACACCATATATTTT. Residues: CASSHNGGSGNTIYF.

DNA of the CDR3: TGCGCCAGCAGAATCGGGGTGAACACTGAAGCTTTCTTT. This translates into CASRIGVNTEAFF. The V call is TRBV5-1, the J call TRBJ1-1; no reliable D call. The CDR3 runs to 13 residues. Germline CDR1 reads SGHRS; CDR2 reads YFSETQ. The V and J ends lost 5 bases and 0 bases respectively, with 8 bases between them.

The chain links TRBV5-1 to TRBJ1-6, with a tentative D call TRBD1 (5 bases). The CDR3 consists of 13 residues. The V gene lost 0 bases and the J gene lost 8 bases, with 6 bases spanning the gap. Germline CDR1 and CDR2: SGHRS and YFSETQ. The CDR3 region has the DNA TGCGCCAGCAGCTTGGGGGGGGATTCACCCCTCCACTTT. This translates into CASSLGGDSPLHF.

This clone was seen a few times. This chain joins TRBV9 and TRBJ2-1; 8 positions agree with TRBD1. Germline-derived CDR1 and CDR2 are SGDLS and YYNGEE. Trimming cost V 4 bases and J 0 bases; bases outside gene matches: 9. The CDR3 loop spans 17 amino acids. The CDR3 DNA is TGTGCCAGCAGCACGCAGGGGGCAAGGGGCTCCTACAATGAGCAGTTCTTC. Amino acids: CASSTQGARGSYNEQFF.

V and J are TRBV28 and TRBJ1-4; D perhaps matches TRBD1 (5 bases). V was trimmed by 1 base and J by 0 bases, leaving 12 bases between them. CDR1 and CDR2 (germline): MDHEN, SYDVKM. The CDR3 is made up of 17 amino acids. The CDR3 sequence: CASSLSWDYATNEKLFF. The CDR3 DNA follows: TGTGCCAGCAGTTTATCTTGGGACTACGCAACTAATGAAAAACTGTTTTTT.

The V call is TRBV30, the J call TRBJ2-5, with D possibly TRBD1 on 6 matching bases. This CDR3 comprises 13 residues. Germline values: CDR1 GTSNPN, CDR2 SVGIG (reference sequence). V was clipped by 5 bases and J by 7 bases, with 17 bases between them. CDR3 region: CAWRRQELGTQYF. The DNA of the CDR3 is TGTGCCTGGCGAAGACAGGAGCTAGGGACCCAGTACTTC. The complete variable domain, with remaining parts taken from reference TRBV30 and TRBJ2-5, reads SQTIHQWPATLVQPVGSPLSLECTVEGTSNPNLYWYRQAAGRGLQLLFYSVGIGQISSEVPQNLSASRPQDRQFILSSKKLLLSDSGFYLCAWRRQELGTQYFGPGTRLLVL.

This chain connects TRBV27 to TRBJ2-2; tentatively, D is TRBD1 (6 bases). CDR1 MNHEY and CDR2 SMNVEV come from the germline V gene (reference sequence). V lost 10 bases, J lost 1 base, and 16 bases lay in between. The CDR3 is 15 residues long. CDR3 DNA: TGTGCCACCCACAGTGGGGGCTGGAACACCGGGGAGCTGTTTTTT. Translated, it gives CATHSGGWNTGELFF.

This clone appeared a single time. The chain employs TRBV5-1 and TRBJ2-1, with D unresolved. CDR3 length: 13 amino acids. From germline, CDR1 is SGHRS and CDR2 YFSETQ. Trimming cost V 0 bases and J 8 bases, with 9 bases left between them. DNA for the CDR3: TGCGCCAGCAGCTTGGGGCAGATCGATGAGCAGTTCTTC. It codes for CASSLGQIDEQFF.

The chain is built from TRBV2 and TRBJ1-2; 7 bases match TRBD1. CDR3 length: 11 residues. Germline V CDR1 and CDR2: SNHLY, FYNNEI. V was pared by 10 bases and J by 14 bases, with 13 bases of the junction left unmatched. The CDR3 here is CATRRDSLATF. CDR3 DNA: TGTGCCACCCGACGGGACAGCTTGGCGACCTTC.

The gene calls are TRBV15 and TRBJ2-7, with D uncertain. The germline V gene encodes CDR1 LNHNV and CDR2 YYDKDF (reference sequence). The CDR3 is made up of 14 amino acids. Trimming shortened V by 0 bases and J by 3 bases, and 9 bases separated the two germline ends. The CDR3 DNA is TGTGCCACCAGCAGAGAGCAGGAATTCTACGAGCAGTACTTC. Translating it yields CATSREQEFYEQYF.

This clone was seen just once. The CDR3 DNA sequence: TGTGCCACCAGTGATACCCGACAGGGGGCGTACCAAGAGACCCAGTACTTC. Its protein is CATSDTRQGAYQETQYF. V gene TRBV24-1 combines with J gene TRBJ2-5; 10 bases align to TRBD1. Per germline, CDR1 KGHDR and CDR2 SFDVKD. There are 17 residues in the CDR3. V lost 3 bases and J lost 0; bases outside the gene matches: 6.

The J gene is TRBJ1-1, the V gene TRBV29-1; no reliable D call. The CDR3 totals 13 residues. Germline V gives CDR1 SQVTM, CDR2 ANQGSEA. V lost 6 bases and J 3 bases, leaving 14 bases between the germline ends. This CDR3 reads CSVRLTFDTEAFF. The CDR3 nucleotides are TGCAGCGTCAGACTCACCTTCGACACTGAAGCTTTCTTT. The complete variable domain, with remaining parts taken from reference TRBV29-1 and TRBJ1-1, reads SAVISQKPSRDICQRGTSLTIQCQVDSQVTMMFWYRQQPGQSLTLIATANQGSEATYESGFVIDKFPISRPNLTFSTLTVSNMSPEDSSIYLCSVRLTFDTEAFFGQGTRLTVV.